The 2 T cell receptor beta chains listed next were all sequenced from one sample in a study of cytomegalovirus exposure and HLA in healthy donors. Primers: 60 Vbeta forward and 13 Jbeta reverse. The repertoire was sequenced with immunoSEQ multiplex PCR; TCRdb's copy has only in-frame clones and lacks some. The sample consists of under 150,000 clones, about 78% of them appearing once. The source material was PBMCs. These receptors came from a human donor in good health.

V is TRBV19 and J is TRBJ1-5; tentative D call: TRBD1 (5 bases). The CDR3 contains 13 residues. V was cut by 8 bases and J by 6 bases, with 14 bases left in between. In germline, CDR1 is LNHDA, CDR2 SQIVND (reference sequence). CDR3 in DNA: TGTGCCAGTGGCGGGGGGGTGACTCAGCCCCAGCATTTT. Protein sequence: CASGGGVTQPQHF.

The chain is built from TRBV30 and TRBJ1-3; D not resolved. This CDR3 contains 17 residues. CDR1 GTSNPN and CDR2 SVGIG come from the germline V gene (reference sequence). V lost 2 bases to trimming and J lost 0 bases, with 17 bases between them. The CDR3 region has the DNA TGTGCCTGGAGTTCCGTCAGGACTTTTAGCTCTGGAAACACCATATATTTT. As protein: CAWSSVRTFSSGNTIYF.